A selection of T cell receptor beta chains follows, all from one sample in a study of graft-versus-host responses after intestinal transplantation. Profiled with immunoSEQ multiplex PCR; TCRdb holds only in-frame clones, not every one. The table lists more than 85,000 clones, about 92% of them singletons, with about 2% in the top ten. The antigens of these receptors remain unknown. The specimen was unstimulated CD8+ T cells sorted from spleen or lymph node cells, collected before intestinal transplant. The source is a human donor who received an intestinal transplant. Both conserved end residues are part of each CDR3. Each record gives: V gene, D gene, clone size, J gene, CDR3 protein, CDR3 DNA. A D gene is named only where the DNA matches it firmly. Where a row states a size, it is once, few, many or the class of an expanded clone; other rows omit it.

V: TRBV9
D: TRBD2
size: NA
J: TRBJ2-2
CDR3: CASSVVDSGGQNTGELFF
DNA: TGTGCCAGCAGCGTAGTAGACAGCGGGGGGCAAAACACCGGGGAGCTGTTTTTT

V: TRBV5-6
D: TRBD2
size: once
J: TRBJ2-3
CDR3: CASTPEGGATDTQYF
DNA: TGTGCCAGCACCCCCGAGGGAGGGGCCACAGATACGCAGTATTTT

V: TRBV2
D: NA
size: NA
J: TRBJ2-7
CDR3: CASSDSSEGQYF
DNA: TGTGCCAGCAGTGATTCGTCAGAGGGGCAGTACTTC

V: TRBV10-2
D: NA
size: once
J: TRBJ1-2
CDR3: CASSETHSPDYGYTF
DNA: TGCGCCAGCAGTGAGACGCACAGCCCTGACTATGGCTACACCTTC

V: TRBV2
D: TRBD1
size: few
J: TRBJ2-7
CDR3: CASMTTGAGEQYF
DNA: TGTGCCAGCATGACGACAGGGGCGGGAGAGCAGTACTTC

V: TRBV7-6
D: NA
size: once
J: TRBJ1-1
CDR3: CASSLAEMNTEAFF
DNA: TGTGCCAGCAGCTTAGCAGAGATGAACACTGAAGCTTTCTTT

V: TRBV29-1
D: NA
size: NA
J: TRBJ1-2
CDR3: CSVENQRGYGYTF
DNA: TGCAGCGTTGAGAACCAGAGAGGCTATGGCTACACCTTC

V: TRBV4-3
D: TRBD1
size: NA
J: TRBJ1-1
CDR3: CASSPGQGLWTEAFF
DNA: TGCGCCAGCAGCCCGGGACAGGGGTTATGGACTGAAGCTTTCTTT

V: TRBV4-3
D: NA
size: once
J: TRBJ1-2
CDR3: CASSQVFGSLGHPYGYTF
DNA: TGCGCCAGCAGCCAAGTGTTTGGGAGCTTAGGCCACCCCTATGGCTACACCTTC

V: TRBV5-1
D: NA
size: NA
J: TRBJ1-1
CDR3: CASSSGQHTEAFF
DNA: TGCGCCAGCAGCTCAGGACAACACACTGAAGCTTTCTTT

V: TRBV19
D: NA
size: NA
J: TRBJ1-1
CDR3: CAINLRNTEAFF
DNA: TGTGCCATCAACCTACGGAACACTGAAGCTTTCTTT

V: TRBV19
D: TRBD1
size: NA
J: TRBJ1-1
CDR3: CASTWQGGSTEAFF
DNA: TGTGCCAGTACGTGGCAGGGGGGTAGCACTGAAGCTTTCTTT

V: TRBV2
D: TRBD2
size: NA
J: TRBJ2-1
CDR3: CASSGRSGGSNEQFF
DNA: TGTGCCAGCAGCGGGCGTAGCGGGGGAAGCAATGAGCAGTTCTTC

V: TRBV5-6
D: NA
size: NA
J: TRBJ2-3
CDR3: CASSLGVLGTDTQYF
DNA: TGTGCCAGCAGCTTAGGGGTGCTCGGCACAGATACGCAGTATTTT

V: TRBV27
D: TRBD1
size: once
J: TRBJ1-2
CDR3: CASSSTGHPNYGYTF
DNA: TGTGCCAGCAGTTCGACAGGGCACCCTAACTATGGCTACACCTTC

V: TRBV4-1
D: NA
size: NA
J: TRBJ2-7
CDR3: CASSQVTGLSYEQYF
DNA: TGCGCCAGCAGCCAAGTCACAGGCCTCTCCTACGAGCAGTACTTC

V: TRBV19
D: NA
size: NA
J: TRBJ1-2
CDR3: CASTDQGNYGYTF
DNA: TGTGCCAGTACCGACCAGGGAAACTATGGCTACACCTTC

V: TRBV9
D: TRBD1
size: NA
J: TRBJ2-3
CDR3: CASSARTGDTDTQYF
DNA: TGTGCCAGCAGCGCAAGGACAGGGGACACAGATACGCAGTATTTT

V: TRBV29-1
D: TRBD1
size: NA
J: TRBJ1-1
CDR3: CSVEDRTGVEAFF
DNA: TGCAGCGTTGAAGACCGGACAGGGGTTGAAGCTTTCTTT